This T cell receptor (beta chain) was profiled in a study of CD8 T cells in Susac syndrome. Reverse transcription of about 0.45 to 1 ug RNA was performed with random hexamers. The immunoSEQ assay covered 54 Vbeta and 13 Jbeta segments for CDR3. MiXCR was run by TCRdb on the immunoSEQ multiplex PCR reads, yielding one entry per CDR3 protein. There are around 160,000 distinct CDR3 sequences in the sample; 80% to 95% occur only once, and approximately 0.14% lies in the top ten. The CDR3 contains 13 residues. Between the trimmed V and J ends, which lost 0 bases and 8 bases, there was a span of 9 bases. Germline-derived CDR1 and CDR2 are SGHRS and YFSETQ.

The receptor's source is a human donor in good health. What was sequenced was CD4+ T cells from PBMCs. V and J are TRBV5-1 and TRBJ1-5, with a tentative D call TRBD1 (5 bases). DNA for the CDR3: TGCGCCAGCAGCTTGGAGGGGAAAGAGCCCCAGCATTTT. Translating it yields CASSLEGKEPQHF. The entire variable domain, with the rest obtained from reference TRBV5-1 and TRBJ1-5, is as follows: KAGVTQTPRYLIKTRGQQVTLSCSPISGHRSVSWYQQTPGQGLQFLFEYFSETQRNKGNFPGRFSGRQFSNSRSEMNVSTLELGDSALYLCASSLEGKEPQHFGDGTRLSIL.